The clone carrying this TCR beta chain was picked up a small number of times. The data are from a study of blood T cells in healthy people across ages. Combining a sample-barcoded 5' primer with a J-beta primer mix, a second PCR ran for about 6 to 12 cycles. The template-switch adaptor was a 5' adaptor with 12 random nucleotides. It tagged each cDNA molecule. In TCRdb, the 5' RACE reads were re-called with MiXCR into one record per CDR3 protein. The repertoire holds more than 650,000 distinct CDR3 sequences, with about 20% as singletons. Sequencing used blood. This receptor was obtained from a man in his 70s in good health.

The chain's CDR3 is CASSQLRIAGGETQYF. CDR3 in DNA: TGTGCCAGCAGCCAGCTGAGGATCGCGGGTGGAGAGACCCAGTACTTC. The chain carries TRBV14 and TRBJ2-5; TRBD2 might be the D (5 bases). V lost 3 bases and J lost 4, with 18 bases in between. Germline-derived CDR1 and CDR2 are SGHDN and FVKESK. CDR3 length equals 16 residues.